Sequencing of this TCR beta chain was carried out in a study of blood T cell repertoires in COVID-19. The overall study: The United States, Italy and Spain were the sources of the acute and convalescent COVID-19 samples. T cells, B-cell-depleted T cells, or PBMCs provided the cDNA or gDNA that served as material.

Per the authors' pipeline: Nucleated cell counts were estimated from reference gene primer amplification. Sequencing used immunoSEQ multiplex PCR; TCRdb keeps in-frame clones, though not all of them. For V, J and clone size, that table is used; D and trimming come from the DNA. The sample consists of 150,000 or so clones, about 90% of them appearing once. This CDR3 has 15 amino acids. The germline V gene encodes CDR1 LNHDA and CDR2 SQIVND (reference sequence). Between the trimmed V and J ends, which lost 9 bases and 2 bases, there was a span of 18 bases. This receptor was taken from a woman aged 70-85 years with acute or convalescent COVID-19. This chain joins TRBV19 and TRBJ2-3; tentatively, D is TRBD2 (6 bases). Sample: peripheral blood. The CDR3 spells CASVGGGSFTDTQYF. Here the CDR3 DNA reads TGTGCCAGCGTGGGGGGAGGCAGCTTCACAGATACGCAGTATTTT. Variable domain in full (rest from reference TRBV19 and TRBJ2-3): DGGITQSPKYLFRKEGQNVTLSCEQNLNHDAMYWYRQDPGQGLRLIYYSQIVNDFQKGDIAEGYSVSREKKESFPLTVTSAQKNPTAFYLCASVGGGSFTDTQYFGPGTRLTVL.